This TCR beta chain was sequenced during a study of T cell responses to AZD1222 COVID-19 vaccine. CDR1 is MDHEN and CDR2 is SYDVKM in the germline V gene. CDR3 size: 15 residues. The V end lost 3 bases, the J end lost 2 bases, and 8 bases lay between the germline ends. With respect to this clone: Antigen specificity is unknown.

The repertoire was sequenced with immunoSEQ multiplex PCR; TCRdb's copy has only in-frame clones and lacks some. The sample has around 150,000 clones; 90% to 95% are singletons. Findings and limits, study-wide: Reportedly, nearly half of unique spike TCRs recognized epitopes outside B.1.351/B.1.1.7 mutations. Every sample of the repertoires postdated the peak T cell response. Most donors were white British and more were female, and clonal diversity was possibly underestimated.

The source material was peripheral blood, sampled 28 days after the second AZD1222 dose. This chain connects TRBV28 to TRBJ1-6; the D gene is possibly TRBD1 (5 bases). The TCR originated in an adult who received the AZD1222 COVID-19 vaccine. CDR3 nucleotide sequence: TGTGCCAGCAGTTTGTTGGGGCCCTATAATTCACCCCTCCACTTT. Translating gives CASSLLGPYNSPLHF.